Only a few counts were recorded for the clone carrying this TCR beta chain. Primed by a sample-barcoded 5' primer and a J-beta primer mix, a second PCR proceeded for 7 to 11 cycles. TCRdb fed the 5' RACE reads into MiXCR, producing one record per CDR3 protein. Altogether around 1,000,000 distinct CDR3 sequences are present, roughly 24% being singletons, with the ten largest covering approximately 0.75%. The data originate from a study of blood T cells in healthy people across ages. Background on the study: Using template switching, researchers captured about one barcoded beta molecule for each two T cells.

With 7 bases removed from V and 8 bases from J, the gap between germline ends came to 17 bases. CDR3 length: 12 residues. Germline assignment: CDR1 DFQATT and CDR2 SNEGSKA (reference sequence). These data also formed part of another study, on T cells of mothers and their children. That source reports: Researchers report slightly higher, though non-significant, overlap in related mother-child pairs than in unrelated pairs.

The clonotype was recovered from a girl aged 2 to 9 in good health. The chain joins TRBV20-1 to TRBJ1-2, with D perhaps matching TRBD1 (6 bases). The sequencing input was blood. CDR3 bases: TGCAGTGGCCTCTCAGGGGATTACGGCTACACCTTC. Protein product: CSGLSGDYGYTF.